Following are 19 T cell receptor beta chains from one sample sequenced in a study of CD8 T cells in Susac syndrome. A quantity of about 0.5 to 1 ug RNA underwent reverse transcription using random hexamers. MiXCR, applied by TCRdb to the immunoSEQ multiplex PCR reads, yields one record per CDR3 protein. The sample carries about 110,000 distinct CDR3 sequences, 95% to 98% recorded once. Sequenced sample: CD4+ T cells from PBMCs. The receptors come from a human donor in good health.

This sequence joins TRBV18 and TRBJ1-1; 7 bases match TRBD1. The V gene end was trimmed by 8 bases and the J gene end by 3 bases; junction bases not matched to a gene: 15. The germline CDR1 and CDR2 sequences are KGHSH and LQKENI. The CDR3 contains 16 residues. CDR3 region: CASRNSMSRGYTEAFF. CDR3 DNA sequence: TGTGCCAGCCGCAATAGTATGAGCAGGGGGTACACTGAAGCTTTCTTT.

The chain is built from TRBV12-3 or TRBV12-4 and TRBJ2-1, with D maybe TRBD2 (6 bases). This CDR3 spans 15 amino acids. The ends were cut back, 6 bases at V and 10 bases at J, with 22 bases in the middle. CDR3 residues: CASSPTGGSHREQFF. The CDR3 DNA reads TGTGCCAGCAGCCCCACCGGAGGGAGTCATCGGGAGCAGTTCTTC.

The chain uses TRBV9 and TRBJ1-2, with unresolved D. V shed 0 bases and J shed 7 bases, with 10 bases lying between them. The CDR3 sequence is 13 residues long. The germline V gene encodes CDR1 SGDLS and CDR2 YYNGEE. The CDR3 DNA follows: TGTGCCAGCAGCGTAGTATTGTCGGGTGGCTACACCTTC. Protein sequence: CASSVVLSGGYTF.

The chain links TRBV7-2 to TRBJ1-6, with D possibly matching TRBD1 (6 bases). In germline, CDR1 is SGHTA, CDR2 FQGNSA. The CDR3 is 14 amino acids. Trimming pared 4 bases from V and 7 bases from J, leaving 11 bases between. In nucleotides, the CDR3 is TGTGCCAGCAGCTCGACAGGTGGAAATTCACCCCTCCACTTT. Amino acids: CASSSTGGNSPLHF.

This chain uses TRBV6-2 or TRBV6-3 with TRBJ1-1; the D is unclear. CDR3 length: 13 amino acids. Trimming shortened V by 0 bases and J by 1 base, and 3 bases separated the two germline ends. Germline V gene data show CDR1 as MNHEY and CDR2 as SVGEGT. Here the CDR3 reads CASSYSRNTEAFF. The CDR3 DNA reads TGTGCCAGCAGTTACTCACGGAACACTGAAGCTTTCTTT.

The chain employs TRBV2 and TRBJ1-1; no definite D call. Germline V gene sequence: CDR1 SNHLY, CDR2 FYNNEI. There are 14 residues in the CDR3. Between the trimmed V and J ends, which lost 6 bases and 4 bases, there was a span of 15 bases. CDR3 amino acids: CASRYGWEGTEAFF. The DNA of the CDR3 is TGTGCCAGCAGGTACGGATGGGAGGGCACTGAAGCTTTCTTT.

The CDR3 DNA sequence: TGTGCCAGCAGTGAACAGGGGGCTGACACCATATATTTT. Protein sequence: CASSEQGADTIYF. This rearrangement joins TRBV5-6 to TRBJ1-3, with 9 bases aligning to TRBD1. Trimming took 5 bases from V and 8 from J; bases not matched to a gene: 5. This CDR3 has 13 residues. Germline CDR1 reads SGHDT; CDR2 reads YYEEEE. The whole variable domain, filled in from reference TRBV5-6 and TRBJ1-3, reads DAGVTQSPTHLIKTRGQQVTLRCSPKSGHDTVSWYQQALGQGPQFIFQYYEEEERQRGNFPDRFSGHQFPNYSSELNVNALLLGDSALYLCASSEQGADTIYFGEGSWLTVV.

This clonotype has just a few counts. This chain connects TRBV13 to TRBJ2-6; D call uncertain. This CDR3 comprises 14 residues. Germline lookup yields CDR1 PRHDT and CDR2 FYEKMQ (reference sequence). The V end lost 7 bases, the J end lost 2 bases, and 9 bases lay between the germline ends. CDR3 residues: CASKRVAGANVLTF. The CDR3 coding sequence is TGTGCCAGCAAGCGAGTGGCTGGGGCCAACGTCCTGACTTTC.

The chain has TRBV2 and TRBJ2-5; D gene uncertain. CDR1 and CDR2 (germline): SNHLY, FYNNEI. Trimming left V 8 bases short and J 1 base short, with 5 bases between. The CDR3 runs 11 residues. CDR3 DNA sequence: TGTGCCAGCGGCATCCAAGAGACCCAGTACTTC. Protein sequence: CASGIQETQYF.

CDR3 nucleotide sequence: TGTGCCACCAGTGATTCGACCCGGGACAGGGGGAATGAGCAGTTCTTC. Protein: CATSDSTRDRGNEQFF. V and J are TRBV24-1 and TRBJ2-1, with 11 positions matching TRBD1. This CDR3 comprises 16 residues. CDR1 and CDR2 (germline): KGHDR, SFDVKD. Losses at the gene ends were 2 bases for V and 7 bases for J; bases not matched to a gene: 6.

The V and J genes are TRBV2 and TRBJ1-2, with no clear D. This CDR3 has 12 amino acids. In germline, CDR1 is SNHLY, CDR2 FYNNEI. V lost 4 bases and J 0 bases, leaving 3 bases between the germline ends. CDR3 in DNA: TGTGCCAGCAGTGCCTCTAACTATGGCTACACCTTC. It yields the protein CASSASNYGYTF.

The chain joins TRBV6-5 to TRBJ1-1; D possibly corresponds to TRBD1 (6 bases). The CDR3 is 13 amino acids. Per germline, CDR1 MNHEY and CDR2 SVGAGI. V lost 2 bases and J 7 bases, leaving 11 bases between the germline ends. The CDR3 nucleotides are TGTGCCAGCAGTTACCAGGGGAACCTTGAAGCTTTCTTT. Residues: CASSYQGNLEAFF.

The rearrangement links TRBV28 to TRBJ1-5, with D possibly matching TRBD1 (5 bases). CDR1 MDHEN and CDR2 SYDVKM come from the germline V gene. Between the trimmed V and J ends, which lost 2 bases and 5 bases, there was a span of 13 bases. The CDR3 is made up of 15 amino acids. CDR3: CASSLDSVGHQPQHF. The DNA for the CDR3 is TGTGCCAGCAGTTTAGATTCAGTGGGGCATCAGCCCCAGCATTTT.

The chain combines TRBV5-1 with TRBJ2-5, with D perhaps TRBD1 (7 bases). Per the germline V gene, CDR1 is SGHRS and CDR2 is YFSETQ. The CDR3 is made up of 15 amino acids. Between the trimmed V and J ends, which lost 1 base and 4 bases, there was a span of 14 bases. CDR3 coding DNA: TGCGCCAGCAGCTTGTTCGGAGGGGGCGCAGAGACCCAGTACTTC. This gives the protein CASSLFGGGAETQYF.

The CDR3 reads CASSEVAGGGKNIQYF. CDR3 nucleotides: TGTGCCAGCAGTGAAGTGGCGGGGGGAGGCAAAAACATTCAGTACTTC. J is TRBJ2-4 and V is TRBV6-1; 8 bases match TRBD2. Losses at the gene ends were 1 base for V and 3 bases for J; bases not matched to a gene: 5. In germline, CDR1 is MNHNS, CDR2 SASEGT. The CDR3 consists of 16 residues.

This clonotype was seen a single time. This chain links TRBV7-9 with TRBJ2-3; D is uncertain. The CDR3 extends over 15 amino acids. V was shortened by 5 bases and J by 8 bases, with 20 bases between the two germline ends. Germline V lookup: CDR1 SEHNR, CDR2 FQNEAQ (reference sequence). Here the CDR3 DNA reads TGTGCCAGCAGCCCAGTGGCGGTCCCCATCCGTACGCAGTATTTT. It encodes CASSPVAVPIRTQYF. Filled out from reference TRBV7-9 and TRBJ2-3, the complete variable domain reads DTGVSQNPRHKITKRGQNVTFRCDPISEHNRLYWYRQTLGQGPEFLTYFQNEAQLEKSRLLSDRFSAERPKGSFSTLEIQRTEQGDSAMYLCASSPVAVPIRTQYFGPGTRLTVL.

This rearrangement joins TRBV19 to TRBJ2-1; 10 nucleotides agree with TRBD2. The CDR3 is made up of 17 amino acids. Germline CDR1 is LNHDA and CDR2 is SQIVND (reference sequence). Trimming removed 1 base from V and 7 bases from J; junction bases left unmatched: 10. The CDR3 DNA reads TGTGCCAGTAGTATAGGTACAGCTAGCGGGAGTAGGAATGAGCAGTTCTTC. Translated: CASSIGTASGSRNEQFF.

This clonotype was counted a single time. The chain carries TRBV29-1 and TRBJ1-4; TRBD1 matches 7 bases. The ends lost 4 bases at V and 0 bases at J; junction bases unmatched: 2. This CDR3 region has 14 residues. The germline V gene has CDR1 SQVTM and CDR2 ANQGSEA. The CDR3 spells CSVADRATNEKLFF. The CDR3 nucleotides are TGCAGCGTTGCTGACAGGGCAACTAATGAAAAACTGTTTTTT. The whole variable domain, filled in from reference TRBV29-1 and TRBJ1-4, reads SAVISQKPSRDICQRGTSLTIQCQVDSQVTMMFWYRQQPGQSLTLIATANQGSEATYESGFVIDKFPISRPNLTFSTLTVSNMSPEDSSIYLCSVADRATNEKLFFGSGTQLSVL.

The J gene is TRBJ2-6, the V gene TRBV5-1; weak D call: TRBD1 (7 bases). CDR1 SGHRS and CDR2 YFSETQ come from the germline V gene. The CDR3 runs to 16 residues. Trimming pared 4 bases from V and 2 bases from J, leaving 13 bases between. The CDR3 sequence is CASSEGGGAGANVLTF. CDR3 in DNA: TGCGCCAGCAGCGAAGGAGGGGGCGCTGGGGCCAACGTCCTGACTTTC. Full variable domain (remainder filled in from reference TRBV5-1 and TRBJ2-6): KAGVTQTPRYLIKTRGQQVTLSCSPISGHRSVSWYQQTPGQGLQFLFEYFSETQRNKGNFPGRFSGRQFSNSRSEMNVSTLELGDSALYLCASSEGGGAGANVLTFGAGSRLTVL.